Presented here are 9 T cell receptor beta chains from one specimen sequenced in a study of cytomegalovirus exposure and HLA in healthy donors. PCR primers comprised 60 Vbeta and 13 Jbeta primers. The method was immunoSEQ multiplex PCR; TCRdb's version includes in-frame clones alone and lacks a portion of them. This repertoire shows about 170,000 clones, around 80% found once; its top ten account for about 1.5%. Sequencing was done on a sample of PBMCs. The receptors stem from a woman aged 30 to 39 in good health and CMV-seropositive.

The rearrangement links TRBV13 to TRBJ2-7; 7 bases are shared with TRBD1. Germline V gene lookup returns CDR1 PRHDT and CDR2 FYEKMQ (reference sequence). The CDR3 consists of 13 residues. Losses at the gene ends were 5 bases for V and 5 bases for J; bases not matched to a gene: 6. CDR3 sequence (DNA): TGTGCCAGCAGCCCACGACAGGGCCACGAGCAGTACTTC. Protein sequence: CASSPRQGHEQYF.

CDR3 nucleotide sequence: TGTGCCAGCAGCTTAGCGAGTGGGCTCGGCGAAAAACTGTTTTTT. This gives the protein CASSLASGLGEKLFF. The chain couples TRBV7-9 to TRBJ1-4; D gene uncertain. This CDR3 comprises 15 residues. CDR1 and CDR2 from the germline V gene are SEHNR and FQNEAQ (reference sequence). With 0 bases removed from V and 8 bases from J, the gap between germline ends came to 13 bases.

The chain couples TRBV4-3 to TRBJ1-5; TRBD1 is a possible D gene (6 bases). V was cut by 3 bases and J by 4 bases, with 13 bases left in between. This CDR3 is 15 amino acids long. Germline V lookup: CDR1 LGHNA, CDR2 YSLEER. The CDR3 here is CASSQAPTGNQPQHF. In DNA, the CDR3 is TGCGCCAGCAGCCAGGCCCCGACAGGAAATCAGCCCCAGCATTTT.

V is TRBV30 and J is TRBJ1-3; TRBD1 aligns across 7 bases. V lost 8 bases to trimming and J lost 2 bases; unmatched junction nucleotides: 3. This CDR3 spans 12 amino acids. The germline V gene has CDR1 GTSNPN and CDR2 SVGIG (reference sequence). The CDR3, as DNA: TGTGCCGGGCAGGGGGCTGGAAACACCATATATTTT. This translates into CAGQGAGNTIYF.

The CDR3 DNA follows: TGTGCCAGCAGAAGCCGAACAACCCCGGGACAGGGTTACTATGGCTACACCTTC. It codes for CASRSRTTPGQGYYGYTF. The V and J genes are TRBV28 and TRBJ1-2; 9 positions match TRBD1. In germline, CDR1 is MDHEN, CDR2 SYDVKM. There are 18 residues in the CDR3. V shed 6 bases and J 3 bases; nucleotides not matched to a gene: 17.

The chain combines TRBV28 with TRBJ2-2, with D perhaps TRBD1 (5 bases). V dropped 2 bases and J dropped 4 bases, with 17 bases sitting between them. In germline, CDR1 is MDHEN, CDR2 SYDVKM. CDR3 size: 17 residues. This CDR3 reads CASSLGRGALSTGELFF. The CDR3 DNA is TGTGCCAGCAGTTTAGGGCGTGGGGCCCTGAGCACCGGGGAGCTGTTTTTT.

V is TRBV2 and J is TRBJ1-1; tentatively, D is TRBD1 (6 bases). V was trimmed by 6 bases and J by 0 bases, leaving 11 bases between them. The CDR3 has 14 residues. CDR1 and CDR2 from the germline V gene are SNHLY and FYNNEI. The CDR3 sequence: CASSNDRLNTEAFF. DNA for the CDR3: TGTGCCAGCAGCAATGACAGGCTGAACACTGAAGCTTTCTTT.

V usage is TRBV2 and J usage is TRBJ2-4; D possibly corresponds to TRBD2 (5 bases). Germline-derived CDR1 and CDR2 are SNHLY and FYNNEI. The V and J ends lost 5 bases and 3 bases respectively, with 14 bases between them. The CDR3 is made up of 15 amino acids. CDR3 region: CASSRGVSDKNIQYF. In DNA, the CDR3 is TGTGCCAGCAGTCGTGGGGTTAGCGACAAAAACATTCAGTACTTC.

CDR3 DNA: TGTGCCAGCAGCTTGGATAGGGGCGGCTACACCTTC. Residues: CASSLDRGGYTF. The chain employs TRBV5-6 and TRBJ1-2, with a tentative D call TRBD1 (5 bases). V was pared by 0 bases and J by 8 bases, with 8 bases between. The germline CDR1 and CDR2 sequences are SGHDT and YYEEEE. CDR3 length: 12 amino acids.